The following is a T cell receptor beta chain sequence with its context. This clonotype showed up just a few times. Its cognate antigen has yet to be identified. Base-call qualities are not available, and no considerably larger clone is one nucleotide away. The donors were around 39 Caucasian individuals from Russia, aged 6 to 90 years, who were systemically healthy. Each donor gave approximately 9.3 milliliters of peripheral blood, collected into EDTA-treated Vacutainer tubes. PBMCs were isolated by Ficoll-Paque density-gradient centrifugation, with at least 6 million obtained per sample. Trizol reagent was used to extract total RNA from the PBMCs, yielding at least 6 micrograms per sample. For every donor, an aliquot of PBMCs went through flow cytometry to measure the percentages of naive CD45RAhigh/CD27high T cells. The entry originates in a study of blood T cells in healthy people across ages (dated by TCRdb to between 2014 and 2016). Notes on the research overall: In model experiments, template switching captured about one uniquely barcoded TCR beta cDNA molecule for every two T cells. To track age-related changes in TCR beta repertoire diversity, the study relied on deep sequencing normalized with unique cDNA molecular identifiers. Four age groups were formed from the donors: young (average 16 years), middle-aged (around 37), aged (more than 55) and long-lived (about 80). Donors of different ages were randomly distributed across sequencing lanes to avoid experimental bias. Two additional independent replicas of 1 million unique cDNA reads from the same blood draw were analyzed for two donors (one aged 18 to 30 and one aged 80 or older).

Measured from the cysteine to the phenylalanine, the CDR3 is 14 residues long. The CDR3 DNA has 42 bases and is translated from base 1. From the germline V gene, CDR1 is MNHNS and CDR2 is SASEGT. Trimming leaves V shorter by 5 bases and J shorter by 1 base, with the junction holding 3 bases beyond the gene matches. The method behind the library was 5' RACE. Reads for this sample came from an Illumina HiSeq 2500. A second PCR of roughly 6 to 12 cycles was performed with a sample-barcoded 5' primer and a J-beta primer mix. Each TCR beta cDNA molecule received a unique molecular identifier from a template-switch 5' adaptor carrying 12 random nucleotides. Each sample yielded at least 2.5 million CDR3-containing paired-end reads. The Mint cDNA synthesis kit, primed by a TRBC-specific oligonucleotide, was used to synthesize first-strand cDNA from all RNA. Following uracil-DNA glycosylase treatment, all cDNA underwent a first 18-cycle PCR with the universal primers M1SS and BC2_uni_R. The published analysis was carried out like this. For normalization, 1 million high-quality reads were randomly selected from each sample, with every read carrying a distinct molecular identifier. Instead of being binned into consensus sequences, reads with shared molecular identifiers were discarded. CDR3 identification, clonotype clustering and error correction used MiTCR with a Q25 quality threshold and the strictest error-elimination algorithm. A nonparametric unseen species model using Euler transformation provided a lower-bound estimate of total TCR beta diversity. TCRdb passed the public sequencing reads through fastp at Q25 and MiXCR, retaining productive beta sequences. Every CDR3 protein is listed once, alongside the most common genes and DNA of its rows. These V and J calls derive from TCRdb rather than the authors' analysis. The sample table shows nearly 1 million distinct CDR3 sequences, and just over 50% are seen once. The ten largest make up over 20% of the sample.

Study-wide conclusions, independent of this receptor: Compared with the aged group, more naive CD4+ T cells, fewer expanded clones and increased TCR diversity were shown by the long-lived group, suggesting age selection. Because donor CMV infection status was unknown, age-related changes in expanded clonotypes were potentially confounded. Estimates of total diversity based on one million sequenced T cells were regarded as lower bounds and as underestimates. A strong correlation was found between observed TCR beta diversity and the percentage of naive T cells measured by flow cytometry. Since profiling was done on bulk unsorted PBMCs, naive and antigen-experienced compartments could not be conclusively compared. Observed TCR beta diversity per million T cells fell roughly linearly with age, and a significant reduction was already apparent by age roughly 40.

What was sequenced was blood. Recombination joined TRBV6-1 with TRBJ1-1, and 8 junctional nucleotides match TRBD1. The receptor was isolated from a woman aged 60-75 years in good health. The DNA sequence is given as TGTGCCAGCAGTAGGGACAGGACGAACACTGAAGCTTTCTTT. Translated, this gives CASSRDRTNTEAFF.